The clone carrying this T cell receptor beta chain was detected ten times or more. These data belong to a study of blood T cell repertoires in COVID-19. Study overall: The United States, Italy and Spain supplied acute and convalescent COVID-19 samples. T cells, B-cell-depleted T cells, or PBMCs supplied cDNA or gDNA.

This CDR3 is built from 16 residues. The germline CDR1 and CDR2 sequences are LGHDT and YNNKEL (reference sequence). Unmatched junction bases numbered 9, after V lost 4 bases and J lost 5 bases. As originally analysed: Quantification of nucleated cells was approximated via reference gene primer amplification. Method: immunoSEQ multiplex PCR; TCRdb's copy keeps in-frame clones and lacks some. D and trimming were read from the DNA, whereas the V and J calls and clone size are those reported in that table. The sample gives around 110,000 clones, roughly 83% of which show up once; 2% to 2.5% is in the top ten.

This chain connects TRBV3-1 (or the pseudogene TRBV3-2) to TRBJ2-5, with 11 bases aligning to TRBD2. Input material: peripheral blood. This TCR was recovered from a man between 25 and 39 years old with acute or convalescent COVID-19. For the CDR3, the DNA is TGTGCCAGCAGCCCCTCTAGCGGGGGGCCGGGGGAGACCCAGTACTTC. It specifies CASSPSSGGPGETQYF.